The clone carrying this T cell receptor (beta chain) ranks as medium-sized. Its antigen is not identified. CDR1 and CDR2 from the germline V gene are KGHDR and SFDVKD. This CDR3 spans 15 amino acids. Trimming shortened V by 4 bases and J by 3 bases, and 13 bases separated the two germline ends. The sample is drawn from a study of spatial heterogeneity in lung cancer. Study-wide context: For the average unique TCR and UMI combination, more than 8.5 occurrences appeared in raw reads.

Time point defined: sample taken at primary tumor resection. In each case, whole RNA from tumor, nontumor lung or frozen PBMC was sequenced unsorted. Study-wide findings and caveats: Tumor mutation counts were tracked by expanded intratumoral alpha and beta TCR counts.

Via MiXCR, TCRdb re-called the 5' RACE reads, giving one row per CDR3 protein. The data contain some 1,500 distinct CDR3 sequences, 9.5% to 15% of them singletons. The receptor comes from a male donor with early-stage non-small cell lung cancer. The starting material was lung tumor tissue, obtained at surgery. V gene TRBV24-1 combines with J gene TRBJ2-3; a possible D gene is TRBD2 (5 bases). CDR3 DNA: TGTGCCACCAGTGACGGGGAGCCTTATACAGATACGCAGTATTTT. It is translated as CATSDGEPYTDTQYF.